The 2 T cell receptor beta chains below were found in one sample sequenced in a study of blood T cell repertoires in COVID-19. Data came from immunoSEQ multiplex PCR; TCRdb stores just in-frame clones and leaves some out. The sample consists of about 210,000 clones, more than 80% of them appearing once. The material sequenced was PBMCs or T cells enriched from blood (not recorded which). The receptors come from a middle-aged man who had recovered from COVID-19.

The genes are TRBV20-1 and TRBJ1-1, with D possibly TRBD1 on 6 matching bases. Per the germline V gene, CDR1 is DFQATT and CDR2 is SNEGSKA (reference sequence). Between the trimmed V and J ends, which lost 3 bases and 4 bases, there was a span of 18 bases. This CDR3 has 15 amino acids. CDR3: CSASPLQGFGTEAFF. As DNA, the CDR3 is TGCAGTGCTAGTCCTCTTCAGGGGTTTGGCACTGAAGCTTTCTTT.

The chain links TRBV19 to TRBJ1-4; perhaps TRBD1 as D (5 bases). CDR1 LNHDA and CDR2 SQIVND come from the germline V gene (reference sequence). The germline V and J ends were trimmed by 3 bases and 16 bases, with 18 bases remaining between them. The CDR3 covers 13 residues. In nucleotides, the CDR3 is TGTGCCAGTAGTATGTTGGAGCGGGGGGTGCCGTTTTTT. Protein product: CASSMLERGVPFF.